One sample yielded the 2 T cell receptor beta chains listed below, sequenced in a study of cytomegalovirus exposure and HLA in healthy donors. PCR primers comprised 60 Vbeta and 13 Jbeta primers. Assay: immunoSEQ multiplex PCR; the TCRdb copy retains only in-frame clones and omits some. The data hold 150,000 to 160,000 clones, with 60% to 80% observed a single time. The specimen sequenced was PBMCs. All receptors derive from a man between 25 and 39 years old in good health and CMV-seropositive.

This chain joins TRBV12-5 and TRBJ2-3; D perhaps matches TRBD2 (5 bases). The V and J ends lost 8 bases and 0 bases respectively, with 9 bases between them. The CDR3 has 13 residues. Germline loops: CDR1 LGHNT, CDR2 FRNRAP. In DNA form, the CDR3 reads TGTGCTAGTCGGCTAGCTAGCACAGATACGCAGTATTTT. Its protein product is CASRLASTDTQYF.

The chain carries TRBV27 and TRBJ1-4; tentative D call: TRBD1 (5 bases). Germline lookup yields CDR1 MNHEY and CDR2 SMNVEV (reference sequence). This CDR3 has 13 residues. Trimming stripped 6 bases from V and 4 bases from J, with 9 bases between. The CDR3 DNA reads as TGTGCCAGCAGCCCCAGGGATAATGAAAAACTGTTTTTT. Amino acid sequence: CASSPRDNEKLFF.